Shown below are 23 T cell receptor beta chains from a single sample sequenced in a study of shared clonotypes between healthy human individuals. The data were produced by immunoSEQ multiplex PCR, yet TCRdb's version contains in-frame clones alone and is incomplete. The repertoire has about 380,000 clones, about 96% of them found once; the top ten carry 0.32%. Sample: memory CD8+ T cells sorted from blood. This sample's subset: CD45RO+ cells pooled with CCR7-negative TemRA cells. The receptors were gathered from a man aged 25-40 years in good health.

This CDR3 reads CASSPRQGGNYEQYF. The DNA of the CDR3 is TGTGCCAGCTCACCACGACAGGGAGGTAACTACGAGCAGTACTTC. The chain links TRBV18 to TRBJ2-7, with D perhaps matching TRBD1 (7 bases). This CDR3 region has 15 residues. Germline CDR1 and CDR2: KGHSH and LQKENI. Trimming took off 1 base at V and 3 bases at J, with 13 bases between the two ends. Complete variable domain (other parts from reference TRBV18 and TRBJ2-7): NAGVMQNPRHLVRRRGQEARLRCSPMKGHSHVYWYRQLPEEGLKFMVYLQKENIIDESGMPKERFSAEFPKEGPSILRIQQVVRGDSAAYFCASSPRQGGNYEQYFGPGTRLTVT.

The chain has TRBV19 and TRBJ2-5; the D call may be TRBD1 or TRBD2 (5 bases each). Germline CDR1 is LNHDA and CDR2 is SQIVND (reference sequence). The CDR3 length is 13 residues. The V end lost 3 bases, the J end lost 5 bases, and 10 bases lay between the germline ends. The DNA of the CDR3 is TGTGCCAGTAGTATCAGCAGGGACGAGACCCAGTACTTC. Translation: CASSISRDETQYF. Together with reference TRBV19 and TRBJ2-5, the CDR3 gives the full variable domain: DGGITQSPKYLFRKEGQNVTLSCEQNLNHDAMYWYRQDPGQGLRLIYYSQIVNDFQKGDIAEGYSVSREKKESFPLTVTSAQKNPTAFYLCASSISRDETQYFGPGTRLLVL.

The chain recombines TRBV7-9 with TRBJ2-1; 9 nucleotides agree with TRBD2. CDR1 is SEHNR, CDR2 FQNEAQ, per germline (reference sequence). V lost 5 bases to trimming and J lost 7 bases; unmatched junction nucleotides: 12. The CDR3 totals 16 residues. The CDR3 DNA follows: TGTGCCAGCAGCCTCCTCTGGGGTAGCGGGAGTAATGAGCAGTTCTTC. Protein product: CASSLLWGSGSNEQFF. Filled out from reference TRBV7-9 and TRBJ2-1, the complete variable domain reads DTGVSQNPRHKITKRGQNVTFRCDPISEHNRLYWYRQTLGQGPEFLTYFQNEAQLEKSRLLSDRFSAERPKGSFSTLEIQRTEQGDSAMYLCASSLLWGSGSNEQFFGPGTRLTVL.

The chain couples TRBV9 to TRBJ2-1; 13 nucleotides line up with TRBD2. Germline lookup yields CDR1 SGDLS and CDR2 YYNGEE. This CDR3 is 17 amino acids long. V trimming: 1 base; J trimming: 9 bases; junction bases outside the gene matches: 10. The CDR3 coding sequence is TGTGCCAGCAGCGTAACCGGAGGGAGGACTAGCGGGAGTGAGCAGTTCTTC. It yields the protein CASSVTGGRTSGSEQFF.

This clone occurred once. The genes are TRBV6-4 and TRBJ2-2; D might be TRBD2 (6 bases). CDR1 is MRHNA, CDR2 SNTAGT, per germline. V was trimmed by 4 bases and J by 6 bases, leaving 15 bases between them. The length of the CDR3 is 15 residues. CDR3 region: CASSVGGGSAGELFF. The CDR3 region has the DNA TGTGCCAGCAGTGTCGGGGGAGGAAGCGCCGGGGAGCTGTTTTTT.

The chain employs TRBV29-1 and TRBJ1-3, with TRBD1 as a possible D gene (6 bases). Trimming took off 4 bases at V and 0 bases at J, with 16 bases between the two ends. The CDR3 is made up of 16 amino acids. The germline V gene encodes CDR1 SQVTM and CDR2 ANQGSEA. In nucleotides, the CDR3 is TGCAGCGTTGGGGGGGGCAAGCACCTCTCTGGAAACACCATATATTTT. Its protein is CSVGGGKHLSGNTIYF.

A few counts support this clone. This chain links TRBV7-9 with TRBJ1-1; a possible D gene is TRBD1 (5 bases). V was cut by 7 bases and J by 1 base, with 16 bases left in between. Per the germline V gene, CDR1 is SEHNR and CDR2 is FQNEAQ (reference sequence). The CDR3 loop spans 15 amino acids. This CDR3 is CASTNPKDRNTEAFF. For the CDR3, the DNA is TGTGCCAGCACCAACCCTAAAGACAGGAACACTGAAGCTTTCTTT.

The chain is built from TRBV7-9 and TRBJ2-5, with D unclear. V was pared by 2 bases and J by 2 bases, with 9 bases between. Germline lookup yields CDR1 SEHNR and CDR2 FQNEAQ (reference sequence). The CDR3 is made up of 14 amino acids. In nucleotides, the CDR3 is TGTGCCAGCAGCTTAAGTACACCTCAAGAGACCCAGTACTTC. The encoded protein is CASSLSTPQETQYF.

V usage is TRBV29-1 and J usage is TRBJ1-2; no clear D. The CDR3 is 17 residues long. The V gene's germline CDR1 is SQVTM and CDR2 ANQGSEA. The V and J ends lost 1 base and 6 bases respectively, with 24 bases between them. The CDR3 here is CSVEGTSPISLGDGYTF. The DNA for the CDR3 is TGCAGCGTTGAAGGGACCTCCCCCATCTCCCTCGGAGATGGCTACACCTTC.

The CDR3 protein is CASSLASRTDTQYF. CDR3 nucleotide sequence: TGTGCCAGCAGTTTAGCGAGTCGCACAGATACGCAGTATTTT. V gene TRBV28 combines with J gene TRBJ2-3; D call uncertain. V lost 2 bases and J lost 1, with 7 bases in between. This CDR3 region has 14 residues. Germline assignment: CDR1 MDHEN and CDR2 SYDVKM.

The chain is built from TRBV28 and TRBJ1-1; D ambiguous. The CDR3 has 12 amino acids. V was shortened by 3 bases and J by 6 bases, with 8 bases between the two germline ends. From germline, CDR1 is MDHEN and CDR2 SYDVKM. CDR3 in amino acids: CASSLPGAEAFF. The CDR3 region has the DNA TGTGCCAGCAGTTTGCCAGGAGCTGAAGCTTTCTTT.

V gene TRBV30 combines with J gene TRBJ2-3, with 8 bases aligning to TRBD2. The CDR3 runs to 14 residues. In germline, CDR1 is GTSNPN, CDR2 SVGIG (reference sequence). V lost 0 bases, J lost 5 bases, and 4 bases stayed unmatched. This CDR3 is CAWSVSLAGDTQYF. CDR3 DNA sequence: TGTGCCTGGAGTGTAAGTCTAGCGGGAGATACGCAGTATTTT. The variable domain in full, completed from reference TRBV30 and TRBJ2-3, reads SQTIHQWPATLVQPVGSPLSLECTVEGTSNPNLYWYRQAAGRGLQLLFYSVGIGQISSEVPQNLSASRPQDRQFILSSKKLLLSDSGFYLCAWSVSLAGDTQYFGPGTRLTVL.

The chain links TRBV6-5 to TRBJ2-7, with 12 bases lining up with TRBD2. Germline values: CDR1 MNHEY, CDR2 SVGAGI. This CDR3 comprises 15 residues. V shed 2 bases and J 4 bases; nucleotides not matched to a gene: 3. The CDR3 bases are TGTGCCAGCAGTTACGAGCTAGCGGGGGGGTACGAGCAGTACTTC. Translating gives CASSYELAGGYEQYF.

The chain carries TRBV5-4 and TRBJ2-1, with D maybe TRBD1 (5 bases). The CDR3 is made up of 13 amino acids. Germline V gene data show CDR1 as SGHNT and CDR2 as YYREEE (reference sequence). Trimming stripped 4 bases from V and 15 bases from J, with 20 bases between. The CDR3 here is CASSADAGFSRFF. The CDR3 DNA reads as TGTGCCAGCAGCGCAGATGCAGGGTTTAGTCGGTTCTTC.

The chain employs TRBV10-3 and TRBJ1-3; the D is unclear. The CDR3 runs 13 residues. Germline-derived CDR1 and CDR2 are ENHRY and SYGVKD. Deletions cut 4 bases from V and 0 bases from J, with 4 bases between. The CDR3 sequence is CAISGGSGNTIYF. CDR3 in DNA: TGTGCCATCAGTGGGGGCTCTGGAAACACCATATATTTT.

This clone appeared once. The chain links TRBV4-1 to TRBJ2-6; D is undetermined. Deletions cut 0 bases from V and 1 base from J, with 16 bases between. Per the germline V gene, CDR1 is MGHRA and CDR2 is YSYEKL. This CDR3 is 19 amino acids long. The CDR3 protein is CASSQDPRLHQSGANVLTF. The DNA of the CDR3 is TGCGCCAGCAGCCAAGATCCCCGGTTACACCAATCTGGGGCCAACGTCCTGACTTTC.

The J gene is TRBJ2-5, the V gene TRBV15; TRBD1 agrees at 8 bases. CDR3 length: 17 amino acids. Germline CDR1 LNHNV, CDR2 YYDKDF (reference sequence). With 0 bases clipped from V and 2 bases from J, the junction kept 8 bases outside the gene matches. CDR3 sequence reads: CATSRERGRGRQETQYF. DNA for the CDR3: TGTGCCACCAGCAGAGAACGCGGCAGGGGGCGTCAAGAGACCCAGTACTTC.

In this sample, this clone turned up once. The V and J genes are TRBV2 and TRBJ1-3; D is ambiguous. Germline V gene lookup returns CDR1 SNHLY and CDR2 FYNNEI. V dropped 6 bases and J dropped 2 bases, with 11 bases sitting between them. The CDR3 is made up of 14 amino acids. The CDR3 DNA reads TGTGCCAGCAGGGACTACAGAACTGGAAACACCATATATTTT. Protein sequence: CASRDYRTGNTIYF.

The chain carries TRBV27 and TRBJ1-2, with D possibly TRBD1 on 5 matching bases. CDR3 length: 14 residues. The germline V and J ends were trimmed by 3 bases and 5 bases, with 13 bases remaining between them. CDR1 and CDR2 (germline): MNHEY, SMNVEV (reference sequence). CDR3 protein: CASSLTPRGYGYTF. CDR3 sequence (DNA): TGTGCCAGCAGTTTGACCCCTCGGGGGTATGGCTACACCTTC.

The gene calls are TRBV9 and TRBJ2-3, with 8 nucleotides matching TRBD2. Germline V gives CDR1 SGDLS, CDR2 YYNGEE. CDR3 length: 17 amino acids. Trimming removed 0 bases from V and 0 bases from J; junction bases left unmatched: 6. DNA of the CDR3: TGTGCCAGCAGCGTAGGGGGAAGCGGGAGTAGCACAGATACGCAGTATTTT. This sequence encodes CASSVGGSGSSTDTQYF.

The V and J genes are TRBV2 and TRBJ2-5, with 12 bases fitting TRBD2. From germline, CDR1 is SNHLY and CDR2 FYNNEI. The CDR3 runs 16 residues. V gave up 11 bases and J gave up 4 bases; unmatched junction bases: 14. CDR3 region: CAGKLAGGPVGETQYF. The CDR3 DNA sequence: TGTGCCGGAAAGCTAGCGGGAGGGCCCGTGGGAGAGACCCAGTACTTC.

The chain employs TRBV10-2 and TRBJ2-1; D possibly corresponds to TRBD2 (5 bases). CDR3 length: 13 residues. Between the trimmed V and J ends, which lost 5 bases and 9 bases, there was a span of 14 bases. Germline V CDR1 and CDR2: WSHSY, SAAADI. The chain's CDR3 is CASSSAQEGEQFF. The CDR3 DNA sequence: TGCGCCAGCAGTTCCGCACAAGAGGGTGAGCAGTTCTTC.

This chain joins TRBV28 and TRBJ1-3; D not certain. From germline, CDR1 is MDHEN and CDR2 SYDVKM. CDR3 size: 14 residues. V was trimmed by 4 bases and J by 4 bases, leaving 11 bases between them. The CDR3 nucleotides read TGTGCCAGCAGTTCGGGGTCATCAGGAAACACCATATATTTT. It yields the protein CASSSGSSGNTIYF.